The rows below give T cell receptor beta chains drawn from one sample of a study of shared clonotypes between healthy human individuals. The repertoire was sequenced with immunoSEQ multiplex PCR; TCRdb's copy has only in-frame clones and lacks some. The sample contains approximately 2,300,000 clones, just under 95% of which appear only once. Sequencing used naive CD4+ T cells from PBMCs. The source of these receptors is a man aged 18-30 years in good health. Some clones in this sample may be carry-over from other donors' samples. Both conserved end residues are trimmed from each CDR3. The order of the fields is V gene, clone size, D gene, CDR3 protein. D genes are given only for firm matches. Clone size, where shown, is once, few, many, or a class for clones that have expanded.

v_gene: TRBV5-6
abundance: NA
d_gene: NA
CDR3aa: ASSFTGVATDTQY

v_gene: TRBV5-6
abundance: few
d_gene: NA
CDR3aa: ASSLAQLSGELF

v_gene: TRBV28
abundance: NA
d_gene: TRBD1
CDR3aa: ASTYRGEDYGYT

v_gene: TRBV5-6
abundance: NA
d_gene: NA
CDR3aa: ASTARSSGANVLT

v_gene: TRBV4-3
abundance: NA
d_gene: TRBD1
CDR3aa: ASSQSPTGGAEEKLF

v_gene: TRBV6-5
abundance: NA
d_gene: NA
CDR3aa: ASSYSPGRGADTQY

v_gene: TRBV5-4
abundance: NA
d_gene: TRBD2
CDR3aa: ASSSGGLAGVNYEQY

v_gene: TRBV7-8
abundance: NA
d_gene: TRBD1
CDR3aa: ASSFLDRGGEQY

v_gene: TRBV18
abundance: NA
d_gene: NA
CDR3aa: ASSPEQPPYNEQF

v_gene: TRBV4-1
abundance: NA
d_gene: NA
CDR3aa: ASSQDRVPNQNEKLF

v_gene: TRBV6-5
abundance: NA
d_gene: NA
CDR3aa: ASSLRRPPYEQY

v_gene: TRBV5-1
abundance: NA
d_gene: TRBD1
CDR3aa: ASSLGDSDYGYT

v_gene: TRBV7-9
abundance: NA
d_gene: NA
CDR3aa: ASSLLKVAATDTQY

v_gene: TRBV7-9
abundance: NA
d_gene: TRBD1
CDR3aa: ASSSRLQGQETQY

v_gene: TRBV5-1
abundance: NA
d_gene: NA
CDR3aa: ASSAPGLSPSEQY

v_gene: TRBV19
abundance: once
d_gene: TRBD2
CDR3aa: ASTSRRLAGEGKYEQF

v_gene: TRBV28
abundance: NA
d_gene: TRBD1
CDR3aa: ASSLDRGHEQY

v_gene: TRBV6-1
abundance: NA
d_gene: TRBD2
CDR3aa: ASRGSGRLEQF

v_gene: TRBV18
abundance: NA
d_gene: NA
CDR3aa: ASSRQKTTGELF

v_gene: TRBV7-9
abundance: once
d_gene: TRBD1
CDR3aa: ASSFQTGGDETQY

v_gene: TRBV5-1
abundance: once
d_gene: NA
CDR3aa: ASSLGVEETQY

v_gene: TRBV28
abundance: NA
d_gene: TRBD1
CDR3aa: ASTTTGTVRQETQY

v_gene: TRBV6-6
abundance: NA
d_gene: TRBD1
CDR3aa: ASGPDRWKMNTEAF

v_gene: TRBV5-1
abundance: NA
d_gene: TRBD1
CDR3aa: ASSLLGTEETQY

v_gene: TRBV6-5
abundance: NA
d_gene: NA
CDR3aa: ASSYSRTVNTEAF

v_gene: TRBV7-3
abundance: NA
d_gene: NA
CDR3aa: ASSLISRTKNTGELF

v_gene: TRBV7-9
abundance: NA
d_gene: NA
CDR3aa: ASSLDKGLPGLIRD

v_gene: TRBV7-8
abundance: NA
d_gene: TRBD1
CDR3aa: ASSPNRGPSNQPQH

v_gene: TRBV28
abundance: NA
d_gene: TRBD2
CDR3aa: ASSFYTSGSHQPYNEQF

v_gene: TRBV2
abundance: NA
d_gene: TRBD2
CDR3aa: ASSELRLAGSDTQY

v_gene: TRBV28
abundance: NA
d_gene: NA
CDR3aa: ASSPVGGEYYEQY

v_gene: TRBV11-3
abundance: NA
d_gene: NA
CDR3aa: ASSRSWNTEAF

v_gene: TRBV18
abundance: NA
d_gene: NA
CDR3aa: ASSPVGSSYNEQF

v_gene: TRBV7-3
abundance: NA
d_gene: TRBD2
CDR3aa: ASSLKGYYSFGGDKSNKDEQF

v_gene: TRBV29-1
abundance: NA
d_gene: NA
CDR3aa: SVRGETQY

v_gene: TRBV7-9
abundance: NA
d_gene: NA
CDR3aa: ASSSPPTDTQY

v_gene: TRBV15
abundance: NA
d_gene: NA
CDR3aa: ATRGTIDSYEQY

v_gene: TRBV7-3
abundance: NA
d_gene: TRBD2
CDR3aa: ASSSSGLATDTQY

v_gene: TRBV29-1
abundance: NA
d_gene: NA
CDR3aa: SVGPDPLPGNTIY

v_gene: TRBV5-1
abundance: NA
d_gene: NA
CDR3aa: ASNPGDYNEQF

v_gene: TRBV28
abundance: NA
d_gene: TRBD1
CDR3aa: ANSAGDRASGELF

v_gene: TRBV9
abundance: NA
d_gene: NA
CDR3aa: ASNPRGTDTQY

v_gene: TRBV30
abundance: NA
d_gene: NA
CDR3aa: AWSGGGYGYT

v_gene: TRBV28
abundance: NA
d_gene: NA
CDR3aa: ASSRGGIRSNQPQH

v_gene: TRBV5-1
abundance: NA
d_gene: NA
CDR3aa: ASSFGSRATSTDTQY

v_gene: TRBV9
abundance: NA
d_gene: NA
CDR3aa: ASSPGQSHHIFYEQY

v_gene: TRBV5-1
abundance: NA
d_gene: TRBD2
CDR3aa: ASSTGLAGGPYEQY

v_gene: TRBV29-1
abundance: NA
d_gene: TRBD2
CDR3aa: SVGTSEYNEQF

v_gene: TRBV5-1
abundance: NA
d_gene: NA
CDR3aa: ASSLAGRLNTEAF

v_gene: TRBV11-3
abundance: NA
d_gene: TRBD1
CDR3aa: ASSSGTGNTEAF

v_gene: TRBV28
abundance: once
d_gene: TRBD2
CDR3aa: ASSLFGSGIEDEQF

v_gene: TRBV4-1
abundance: NA
d_gene: NA
CDR3aa: ASSLTSQTRFWNYGYT

v_gene: TRBV5-5
abundance: NA
d_gene: TRBD1
CDR3aa: ASSPNDRVKAF

v_gene: TRBV28
abundance: NA
d_gene: NA
CDR3aa: ASSPQGPEQY

v_gene: TRBV25-1
abundance: NA
d_gene: TRBD2
CDR3aa: ASRAGTSGPSTDTQY

v_gene: TRBV18
abundance: NA
d_gene: NA
CDR3aa: ASSLLQATVNTEAF

v_gene: TRBV30
abundance: few
d_gene: NA
CDR3aa: AWSLSTEAF

v_gene: TRBV7-2
abundance: NA
d_gene: NA
CDR3aa: ASSFLGASNIQY

v_gene: TRBV7-9
abundance: NA
d_gene: NA
CDR3aa: ASSFLASSSYNEQF